What follows describes a single T cell receptor beta chain. Its antigen is as yet unknown. This sample is drawn from a study of cytomegalovirus exposure and HLA in healthy donors. Study observations and caveats: The study listed under 200 cytomegalovirus-associated TCR beta chains. Later on, a genetic analysis was performed. It linked a missense variant in DCLRE1C with V- and J-gene trimming of TCR beta. Prior analysis indicated that the majority of TCR beta V segments exhibited productivity approximately 87% or approximately 30% of the time.

These donors counted as nominally healthy when sampled, but unrecorded immune exposures were likely. The PCR ran on 60 Vbeta and 13 Jbeta primers. Assay: immunoSEQ multiplex PCR; the TCRdb copy retains only in-frame clones and omits some. The sample carries about 130,000 clones, around 78% recorded once. Germline values: CDR1 PRHDT, CDR2 FYEKMQ (reference sequence). Trimming stripped 4 bases from V and 6 bases from J, with 13 bases between. The CDR3 has 14 residues. The chain carries TRBV13 and TRBJ2-1; D is perhaps TRBD2 (5 bases). The TCR comes from a woman between 18 and 29 years old in good health and CMV-seronegative. Input material: PBMCs. The CDR3 is CASSSPGGFNEQFF. In DNA, the CDR3 is TGTGCCAGCAGCTCCCCGGGCGGGTTCAATGAGCAGTTCTTC.